This T cell receptor beta chain was identified during a study of chronic HIV infection and antiretroviral therapy. CDR1 is SQVTM, CDR2 ANQGSEA, per germline. This CDR3 region has 12 residues. V was shortened by 7 bases and J by 5 bases, with 12 bases between the two germline ends. MiXCR was run by TCRdb on the 5' RACE reads, yielding one entry per CDR3 protein. The sample has approximately 47,000 distinct CDR3 sequences; about 18% are singletons. The receptor comes from an adult who had HIV and had not received antiretroviral therapy, or was an uninfected healthy control (not recorded which). The rearrangement uses TRBV29-1 and TRBJ2-1, with D perhaps assigned TRBD1 or TRBD2 (5 bases each). The sequencing sample was made of peripheral blood. For the CDR3, the DNA is TGCAGCGCAACTAGGGGTGACAATGAGCAGTTCTTC. Translating it yields CSATRGDNEQFF.